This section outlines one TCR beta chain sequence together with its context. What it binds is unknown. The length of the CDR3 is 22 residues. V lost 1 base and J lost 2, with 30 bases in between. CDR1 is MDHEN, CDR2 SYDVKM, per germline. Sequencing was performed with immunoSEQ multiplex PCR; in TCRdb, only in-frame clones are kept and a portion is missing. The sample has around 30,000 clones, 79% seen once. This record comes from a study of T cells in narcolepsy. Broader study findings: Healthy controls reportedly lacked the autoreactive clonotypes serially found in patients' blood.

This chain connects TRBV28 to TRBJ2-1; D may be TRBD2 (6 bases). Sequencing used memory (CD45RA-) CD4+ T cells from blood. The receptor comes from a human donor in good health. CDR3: CASSLFVRRGGVSTRPYNEQFF. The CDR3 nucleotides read TGTGCCAGCAGTTTATTCGTGAGGCGAGGAGGGGTTTCTACGCGCCCCTACAATGAGCAGTTCTTC.